This TCR beta chain was sequenced in a study of control samples from healthy donors and cancer patients. Using immunoSEQ multiplex PCR, the repertoire was profiled, and TCRdb retains in-frame clones only, with some absent. The data show approximately 220,000 clones, with over 90% seen just once and more than 1.3% held by the top ten. Sequenced sample: blood. The TCR originated in a man aged 50-60 years in good health.

CDR3 sequence (DNA): TGTGCCAGCAGCTCACCGAGGCTAGCGGGGGCGCAGAGCTCCTACAATGAGCAGTTCTTC. Translating gives CASSSPRLAGAQSSYNEQFF. V is TRBV2 and J is TRBJ2-1; 10 nucleotides line up with TRBD2. After removal of 6 bases from V and 0 bases from J, the junction contained 17 bases not matched to a gene. Germline values: CDR1 SNHLY, CDR2 FYNNEI. This CDR3 has 20 residues.